This TCR beta chain was identified during a study of T cell responses to AZD1222 COVID-19 vaccine listed by TCRdb under 2021. The study in broad terms: A total of 230 to 250 trial participants underwent TCR sequencing, of whom about 200 had received two doses of AZD1222 and approximately 26 had received two doses of the MenACWY control vaccine. Enrollment into the trials was organized by age into subgroups of 18-55, 56-69 and 70-plus years, and those subgroups contained about 160, 30 and 59 TCR-sequenced participants, respectively. General conclusions and limits of the study: The whole spike protein was spanned by vaccine-associated CD4 TCRs, and dominant responses were seen in regions 160-218 and 743-854. Participants were mostly white British, with more females than males. The authors suggested clonal diversity may have been underestimated. Because no samples from the day 14 peak response were available, repertoires could be characterized only after the peak T cell response. Spike-specific TCR breadth and depth rose significantly after two AZD1222 doses compared with day 0 and with MenACWY recipients. Conclusions about previously exposed vaccinees are limited because only six or seven AZD1222 recipients were SARS-CoV-2 seropositive at baseline. Epitopes outside the regions mutated in the B.1.351 and B.1.1.7 variants were reportedly recognized by nearly half of the unique spike-specific TCRs. The 56-69-year group was small, and its depth increase did not reach significance, likely because of low power.

The sample's time point, from its label and the paper: baseline before first vaccination. Taken with the paper, the label for treatment or condition translates to: meningococcal conjugate vaccine given as trial control. Samples from vaccinated people were obtained from the UK trials COV001 and COV002, which included a single-blind randomized controlled phase 2/3 trial of AZD1222 (ChAdOx1 nCoV-19) in healthy adults. Trial participant PBMC samples were collected at day 0 and day 28 after the second dose for TCRbeta chain sequencing. The CDR3 regions of human TCRbeta chains were analyzed by immunosequencing. The study's own analysis went as follows. TCRs in the repertoires were compared against a reference library of SARS-CoV-2-specific TCRs that had been generated with the MIRA antigen-specificity platform. Breadth was defined as the fraction of unique TCRs that were SARS-CoV-2-associated. Depth was defined as the fraction of total T cells that were SARS-CoV-2-associated. Using the MIRA data, each spike-specific TCR was assigned both to the spike region to which the TCR was reactive and to a CD4 or CD8 class. Log10-transformed breadth and depth values were compared by one-way ANOVA with Sidak's multiple comparisons tests. The source is immuneACCESS, and TCRdb retained only in-frame sequences with V and J called. Part of the clones is not carried over; for the studies checked, unresolved V genes explain less than half of this, and the remainder is unexplained. From that table come the V and J calls and clone size; the DNA was used to work out D and trimming. This sample holds around 120,000 clones; about 89% were observed only once. The top ten clones comprise 11% of the sample.

The trim is 6 bases for V and 4 bases for J, with a gap of 11 bases between the germline ends. From its cysteine to its phenylalanine, the CDR3 spans 13 amino acids. Just CDR3 DNA is preserved here, 39 bases in frame from base 1. Concerning this clone: Its target antigen remains unknown. Base qualities are not recorded, but no much larger clone differs from it by a single base.

The rearrangement combines TRBV12-3 or TRBV12-4 with TRBJ2-3; TRBD2 is a weak D gene call, 6 bases matching. This receptor was obtained from an adult in good health. The specimen was peripheral blood, collected on day 0 of MenACWY control vaccination. The nucleotides are TGTGCCAGCAGATCCAGACTAGCAGATACGCAGTATTTT. Translated, it gives CASRSRLADTQYF.